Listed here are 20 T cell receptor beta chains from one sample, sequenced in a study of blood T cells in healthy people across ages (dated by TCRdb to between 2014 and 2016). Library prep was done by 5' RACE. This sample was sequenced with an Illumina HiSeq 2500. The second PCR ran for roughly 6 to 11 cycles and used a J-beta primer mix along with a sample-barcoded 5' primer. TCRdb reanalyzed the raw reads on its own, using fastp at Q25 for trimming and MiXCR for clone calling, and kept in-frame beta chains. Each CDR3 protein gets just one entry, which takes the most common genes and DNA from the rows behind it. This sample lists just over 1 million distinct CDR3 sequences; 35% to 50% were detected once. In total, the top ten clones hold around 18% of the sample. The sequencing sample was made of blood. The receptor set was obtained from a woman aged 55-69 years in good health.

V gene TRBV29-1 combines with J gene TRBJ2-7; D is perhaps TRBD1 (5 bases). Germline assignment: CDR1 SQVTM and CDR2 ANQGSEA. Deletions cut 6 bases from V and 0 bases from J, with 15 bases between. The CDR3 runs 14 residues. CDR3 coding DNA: TGCAGCGTGGGCAAGGGGATGAACTCCTACGAGCAGTACTTC. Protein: CSVGKGMNSYEQYF.

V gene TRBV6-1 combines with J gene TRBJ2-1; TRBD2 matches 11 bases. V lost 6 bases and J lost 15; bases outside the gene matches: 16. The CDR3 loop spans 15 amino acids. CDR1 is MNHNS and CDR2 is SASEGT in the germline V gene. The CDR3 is CASSISGFSGRGLFF. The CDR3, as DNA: TGTGCCAGCAGCATTTCAGGATTTAGCGGGAGGGGGCTGTTCTTC.

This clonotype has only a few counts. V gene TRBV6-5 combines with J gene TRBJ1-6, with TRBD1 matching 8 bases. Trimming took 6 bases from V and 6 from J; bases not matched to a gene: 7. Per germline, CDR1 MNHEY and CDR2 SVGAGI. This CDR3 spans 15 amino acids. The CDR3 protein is CASSPRTGFNSPLHF. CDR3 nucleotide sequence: TGTGCCAGCAGCCCGCGGACAGGGTTTAATTCACCCCTCCACTTT.

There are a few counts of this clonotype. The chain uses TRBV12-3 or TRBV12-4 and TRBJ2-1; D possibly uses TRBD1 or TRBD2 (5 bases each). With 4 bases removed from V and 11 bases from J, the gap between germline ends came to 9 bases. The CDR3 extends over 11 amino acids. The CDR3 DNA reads TGTGCCAGCAGTTCATCGGGACAGCAGTTCTTC. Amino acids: CASSSSGQQFF.

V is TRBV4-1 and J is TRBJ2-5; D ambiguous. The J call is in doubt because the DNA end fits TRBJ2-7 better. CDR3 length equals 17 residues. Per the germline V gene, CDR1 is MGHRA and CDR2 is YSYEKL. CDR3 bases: TGCGCCAGCAGCCAAGCGACCGAGTCGGCCCACCCTTACGAGCAGTACTTC. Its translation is CASSQATESAHPYEQYF.

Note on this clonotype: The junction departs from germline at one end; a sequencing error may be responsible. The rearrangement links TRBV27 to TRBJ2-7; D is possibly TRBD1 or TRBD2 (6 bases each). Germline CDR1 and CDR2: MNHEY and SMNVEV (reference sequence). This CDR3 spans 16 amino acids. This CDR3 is CTSSFQPRGASYEQYF. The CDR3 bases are TGTACCAGCAGTTTCCAACCTAGGGGGGCTTCCTACGAGCAGTACTTC.

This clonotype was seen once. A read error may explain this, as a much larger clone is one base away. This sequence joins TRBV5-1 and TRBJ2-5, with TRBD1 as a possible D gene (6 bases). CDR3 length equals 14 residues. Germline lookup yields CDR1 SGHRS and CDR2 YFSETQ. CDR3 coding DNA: TGCGCCAGCAGCGGCCTTCAGGGGAGCTACGAGCAGTCCTTC. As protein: CASSGLQGSYEQSF.

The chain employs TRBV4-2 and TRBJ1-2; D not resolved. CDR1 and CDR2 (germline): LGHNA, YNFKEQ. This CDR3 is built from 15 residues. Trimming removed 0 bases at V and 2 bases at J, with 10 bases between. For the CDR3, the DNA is TGTGCCAGCAGCCAAGAGTCCAGACAAAACTATGGCTACACCTTC. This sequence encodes CASSQESRQNYGYTF.

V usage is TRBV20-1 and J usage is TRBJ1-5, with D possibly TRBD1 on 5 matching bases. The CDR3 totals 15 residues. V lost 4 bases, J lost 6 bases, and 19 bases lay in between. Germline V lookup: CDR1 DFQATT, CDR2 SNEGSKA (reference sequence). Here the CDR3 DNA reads TGCAGTGCTACGGTCGACAGTAGGGAGAGTCAGCCCCAGCATTTT. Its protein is CSATVDSRESQPQHF.

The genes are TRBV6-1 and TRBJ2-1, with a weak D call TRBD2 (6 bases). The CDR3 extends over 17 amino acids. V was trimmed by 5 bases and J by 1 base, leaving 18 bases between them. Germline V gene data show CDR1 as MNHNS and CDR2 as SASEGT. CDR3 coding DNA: TGTGCCAGCAGTACCCCCTTGGGCGGGATTTCCTACAATGAGCAGTTCTTC. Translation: CASSTPLGGISYNEQFF.

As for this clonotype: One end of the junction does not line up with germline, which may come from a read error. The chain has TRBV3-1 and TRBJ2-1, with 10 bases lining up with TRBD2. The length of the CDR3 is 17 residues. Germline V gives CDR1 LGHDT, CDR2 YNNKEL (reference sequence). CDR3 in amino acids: CASGQETPAGGFNEQFF. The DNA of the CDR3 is TGTGCCAGCGGCCAAGAGACGCCAGCGGGAGGGTTCAATGAGCAGTTCTTC.

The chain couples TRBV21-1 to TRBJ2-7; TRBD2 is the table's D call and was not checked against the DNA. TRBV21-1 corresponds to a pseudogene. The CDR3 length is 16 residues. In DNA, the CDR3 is TGTGCCAGCAGCGCCATATGGACTAGCGGGGGCTACGAGCAGTACTTC. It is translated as CASSAIWTSGGYEQYF.

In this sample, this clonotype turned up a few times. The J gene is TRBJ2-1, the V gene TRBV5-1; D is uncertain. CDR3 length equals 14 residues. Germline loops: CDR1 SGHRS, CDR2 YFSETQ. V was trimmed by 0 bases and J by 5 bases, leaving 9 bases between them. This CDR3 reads CASSLDSPDNEQFF. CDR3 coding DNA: TGCGCCAGCAGCTTGGATTCTCCAGACAATGAGCAGTTCTTC.

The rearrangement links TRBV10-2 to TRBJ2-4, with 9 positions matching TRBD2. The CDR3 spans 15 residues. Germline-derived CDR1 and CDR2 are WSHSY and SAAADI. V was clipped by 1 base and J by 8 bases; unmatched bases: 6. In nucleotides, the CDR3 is TGCGCCAGCAGTGAGTACCCCGGCGGGAGGGACATTCAGTACTTC. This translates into CASSEYPGGRDIQYF.

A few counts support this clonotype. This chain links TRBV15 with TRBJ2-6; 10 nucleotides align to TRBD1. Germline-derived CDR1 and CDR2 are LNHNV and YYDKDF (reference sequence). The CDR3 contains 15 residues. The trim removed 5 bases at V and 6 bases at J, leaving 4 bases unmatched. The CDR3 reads CATSEDRGPANVLTF. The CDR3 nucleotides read TGTGCCACCAGCGAAGACAGGGGGCCGGCCAACGTCCTGACTTTC. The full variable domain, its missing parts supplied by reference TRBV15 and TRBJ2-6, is DAMVIQNPRYQVTQFGKPVTLSCSQTLNHNVMYWYQQKSSQAPKLLFHYYDKDFNNEADTPDNFQSRRPNTSFCFLDIRSPGLGDTAMYLCATSEDRGPANVLTFGAGSRLTVL.

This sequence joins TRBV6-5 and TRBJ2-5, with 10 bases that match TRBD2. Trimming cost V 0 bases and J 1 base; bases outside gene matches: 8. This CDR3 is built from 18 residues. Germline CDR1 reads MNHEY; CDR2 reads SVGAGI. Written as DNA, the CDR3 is TGTGCCAGCAGTTACTCGAGGCTAGCGGGAGTCTCCCAAGAGACCCAGTACTTC. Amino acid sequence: CASSYSRLAGVSQETQYF.

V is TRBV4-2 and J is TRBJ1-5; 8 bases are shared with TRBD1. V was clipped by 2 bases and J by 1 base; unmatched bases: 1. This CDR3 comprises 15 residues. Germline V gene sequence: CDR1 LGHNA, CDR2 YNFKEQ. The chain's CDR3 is CASSQWTGSNQPQHF. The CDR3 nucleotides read TGTGCCAGCAGCCAATGGACAGGGAGCAATCAGCCCCAGCATTTT.

The CDR3 bases are TGCGCCAGCAGCTTGGGATCGCCAGGGGGCTTTGAGACCCAGTACTTC. It translates to CASSLGSPGGFETQYF. The chain is built from TRBV5-1 and TRBJ2-5; the match to TRBD1 covers 8 bases. The V gene end was trimmed by 0 bases and the J gene end by 5 bases; junction bases not matched to a gene: 9. The CDR3 runs 16 residues. Germline CDR1 reads SGHRS; CDR2 reads YFSETQ.

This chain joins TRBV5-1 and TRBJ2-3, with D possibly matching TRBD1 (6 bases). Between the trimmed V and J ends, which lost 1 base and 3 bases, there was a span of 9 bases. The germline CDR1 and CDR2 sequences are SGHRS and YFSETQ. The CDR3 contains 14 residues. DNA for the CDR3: TGCGCCAGCAGCTTGTACAGGGATACAGATACGCAGTATTTT. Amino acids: CASSLYRDTDTQYF. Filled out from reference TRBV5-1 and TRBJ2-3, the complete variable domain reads KAGVTQTPRYLIKTRGQQVTLSCSPISGHRSVSWYQQTPGQGLQFLFEYFSETQRNKGNFPGRFSGRQFSNSRSEMNVSTLELGDSALYLCASSLYRDTDTQYFGPGTRLTVL.

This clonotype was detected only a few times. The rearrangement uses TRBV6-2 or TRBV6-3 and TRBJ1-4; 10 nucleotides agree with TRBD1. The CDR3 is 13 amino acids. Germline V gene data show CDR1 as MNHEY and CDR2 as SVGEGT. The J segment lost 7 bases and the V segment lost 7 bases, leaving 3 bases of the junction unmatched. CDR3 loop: CASKDRGSEKLFF. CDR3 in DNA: TGTGCCAGCAAGGACAGGGGGAGTGAAAAACTGTTTTTT.